This TCR beta chain was observed in a study of T cell responses to AZD1222 COVID-19 vaccine. Findings and caveats of the study: The donor group comprised mostly white British people and more females; the analysis possibly underestimated clonal diversity.

The CDR3 extends over 15 amino acids. Trimming left V 0 bases short and J 3 bases short, with 10 bases between. The V gene's germline CDR1 is SGHRS and CDR2 YFSETQ. Sequenced by immunoSEQ multiplex PCR; TCRdb stores in-frame clones only, minus some. Among about 120,000 clones listed, approximately 85% were seen once. This clone was counted once. Antigen specificity is unknown. The sample in question was peripheral blood, obtained on day 0 of AZD1222 vaccination. This TCR was recovered from an adult in good health. The rearrangement links TRBV5-1 to TRBJ1-5; D not certain. CDR3 sequence reads: CASSLEAGNNQPQHF. In DNA, the CDR3 is TGCGCCAGCAGCTTGGAGGCGGGTAACAATCAGCCCCAGCATTTT.